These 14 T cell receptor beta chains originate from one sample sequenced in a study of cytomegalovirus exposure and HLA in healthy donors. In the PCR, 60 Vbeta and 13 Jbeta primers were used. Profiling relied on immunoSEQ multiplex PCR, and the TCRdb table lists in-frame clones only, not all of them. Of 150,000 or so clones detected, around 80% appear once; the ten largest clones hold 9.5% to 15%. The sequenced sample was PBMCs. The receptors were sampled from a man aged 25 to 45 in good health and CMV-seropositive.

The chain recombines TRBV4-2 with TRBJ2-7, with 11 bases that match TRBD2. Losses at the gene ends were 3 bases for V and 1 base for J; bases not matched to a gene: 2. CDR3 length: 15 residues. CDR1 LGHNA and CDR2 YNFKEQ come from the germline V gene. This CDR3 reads CASSHVAGGSYEQYF. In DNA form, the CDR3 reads TGTGCCAGCAGCCATGTAGCGGGAGGGTCCTACGAGCAGTACTTC.

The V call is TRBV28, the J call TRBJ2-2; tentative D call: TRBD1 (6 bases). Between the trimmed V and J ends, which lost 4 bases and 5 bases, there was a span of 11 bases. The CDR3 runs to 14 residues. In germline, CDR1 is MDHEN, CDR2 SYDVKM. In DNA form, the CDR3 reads TGTGCCAGCAGTTCCGCCAGGGGAACCGGGGAGCTGTTTTTT. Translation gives CASSSARGTGELFF.

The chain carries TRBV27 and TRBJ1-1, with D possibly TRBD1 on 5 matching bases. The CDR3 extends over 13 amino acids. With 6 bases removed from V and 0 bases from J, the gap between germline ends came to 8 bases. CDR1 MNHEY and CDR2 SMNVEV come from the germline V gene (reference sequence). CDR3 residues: CASRRQLNTEAFF. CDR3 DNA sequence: TGTGCCAGCAGGCGACAGCTGAACACTGAAGCTTTCTTT.

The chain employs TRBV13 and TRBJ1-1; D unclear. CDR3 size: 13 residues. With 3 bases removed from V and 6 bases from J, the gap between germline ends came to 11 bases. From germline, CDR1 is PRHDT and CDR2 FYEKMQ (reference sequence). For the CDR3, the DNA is TGTGCCAGCAGCTTCCGGGAGCTCGCTGAAGCTTTCTTT. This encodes CASSFRELAEAFF. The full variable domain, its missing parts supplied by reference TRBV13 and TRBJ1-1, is AAGVIQSPRHLIKEKRETATLKCYPIPRHDTVYWYQQGPGQDPQFLISFYEKMQSDKGSIPDRFSAQQFSDYHSELNMSSLELGDSALYFCASSFRELAEAFFGQGTRLTVV.

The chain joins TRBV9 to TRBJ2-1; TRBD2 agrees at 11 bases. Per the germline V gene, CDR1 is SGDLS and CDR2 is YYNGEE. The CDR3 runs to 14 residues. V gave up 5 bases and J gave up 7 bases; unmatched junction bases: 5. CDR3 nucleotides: TGTGCCAGCAGGAAGGGACTAGCGGAGAATGAGCAGTTCTTC. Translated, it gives CASRKGLAENEQFF. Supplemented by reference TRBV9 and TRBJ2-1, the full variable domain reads DSGVTQTPKHLITATGQRVTLRCSPRSGDLSVYWYQQSLDQGLQFLIQYYNGEERAKGNILERFSAQQFPDLHSELNLSSLELGDSALYFCASRKGLAENEQFFGPGTRLTVL.

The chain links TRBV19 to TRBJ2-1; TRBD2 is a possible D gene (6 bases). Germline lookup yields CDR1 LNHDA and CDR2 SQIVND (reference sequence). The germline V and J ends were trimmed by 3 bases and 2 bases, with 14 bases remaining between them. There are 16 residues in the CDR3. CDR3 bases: TGTGCCAGTAGTATGCGAGTCGGAGGGGCCTACAATGAGCAGTTCTTC. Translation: CASSMRVGGAYNEQFF.

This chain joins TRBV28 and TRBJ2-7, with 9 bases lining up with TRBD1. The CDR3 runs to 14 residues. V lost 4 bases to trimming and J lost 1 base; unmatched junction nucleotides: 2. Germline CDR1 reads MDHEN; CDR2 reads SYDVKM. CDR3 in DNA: TGTGCCAGCAGTTGGGGACAGGGTTCCTACGAGCAGTACTTC. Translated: CASSWGQGSYEQYF.

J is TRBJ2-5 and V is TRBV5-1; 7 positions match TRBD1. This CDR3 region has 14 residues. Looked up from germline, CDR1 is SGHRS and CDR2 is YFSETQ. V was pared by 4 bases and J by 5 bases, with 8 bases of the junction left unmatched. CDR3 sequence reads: CASSAVPGQETQYF. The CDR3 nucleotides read TGCGCCAGCAGCGCGGTCCCGGGACAGGAGACCCAGTACTTC.

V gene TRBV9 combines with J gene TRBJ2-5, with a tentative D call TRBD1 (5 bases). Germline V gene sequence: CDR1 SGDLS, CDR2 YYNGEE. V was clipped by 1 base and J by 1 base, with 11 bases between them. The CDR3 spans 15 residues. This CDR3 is CASSVQGRGQETQYF. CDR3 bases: TGTGCCAGCAGCGTACAGGGTAGAGGCCAAGAGACCCAGTACTTC.

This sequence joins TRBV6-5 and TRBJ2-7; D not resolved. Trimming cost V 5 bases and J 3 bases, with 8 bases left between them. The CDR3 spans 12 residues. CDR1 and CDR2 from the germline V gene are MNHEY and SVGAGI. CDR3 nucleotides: TGTGCCAGCAGTCCCTCGTTCTACGAGCAGTACTTC. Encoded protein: CASSPSFYEQYF.

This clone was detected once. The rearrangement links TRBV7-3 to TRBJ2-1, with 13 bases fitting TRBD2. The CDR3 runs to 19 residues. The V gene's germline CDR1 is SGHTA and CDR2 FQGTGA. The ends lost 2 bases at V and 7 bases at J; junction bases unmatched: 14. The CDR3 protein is CASSLYPTSGRFTVNEQFF. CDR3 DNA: TGTGCCAGCAGCTTATACCCGACTAGCGGGAGGTTCACGGTTAATGAGCAGTTCTTC.

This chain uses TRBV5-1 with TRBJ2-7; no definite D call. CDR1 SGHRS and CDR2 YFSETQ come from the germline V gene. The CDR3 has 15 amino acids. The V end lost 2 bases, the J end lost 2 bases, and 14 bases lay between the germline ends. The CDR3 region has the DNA TGCGCCAGCAGCTTCGGTCAGGCCAGCACCTACGAGCAGTACTTC. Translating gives CASSFGQASTYEQYF. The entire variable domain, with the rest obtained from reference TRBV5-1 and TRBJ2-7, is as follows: KAGVTQTPRYLIKTRGQQVTLSCSPISGHRSVSWYQQTPGQGLQFLFEYFSETQRNKGNFPGRFSGRQFSNSRSEMNVSTLELGDSALYLCASSFGQASTYEQYFGPGTRLTVT.

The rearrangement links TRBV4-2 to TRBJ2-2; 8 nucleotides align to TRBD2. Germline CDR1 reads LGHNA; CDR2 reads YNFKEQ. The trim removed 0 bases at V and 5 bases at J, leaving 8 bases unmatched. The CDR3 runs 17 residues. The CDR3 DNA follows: TGTGCCAGCAGCCAAGATTTGCGGGAGGCGGGGACCGGGGAGCTGTTTTTT. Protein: CASSQDLREAGTGELFF.

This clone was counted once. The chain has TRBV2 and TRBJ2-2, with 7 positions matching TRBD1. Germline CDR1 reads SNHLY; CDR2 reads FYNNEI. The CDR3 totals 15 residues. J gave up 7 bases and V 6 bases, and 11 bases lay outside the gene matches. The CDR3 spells CASRGQSFRYGELFF. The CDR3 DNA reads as TGTGCCAGCAGGGGACAGTCATTCCGATACGGGGAGCTGTTTTTT.